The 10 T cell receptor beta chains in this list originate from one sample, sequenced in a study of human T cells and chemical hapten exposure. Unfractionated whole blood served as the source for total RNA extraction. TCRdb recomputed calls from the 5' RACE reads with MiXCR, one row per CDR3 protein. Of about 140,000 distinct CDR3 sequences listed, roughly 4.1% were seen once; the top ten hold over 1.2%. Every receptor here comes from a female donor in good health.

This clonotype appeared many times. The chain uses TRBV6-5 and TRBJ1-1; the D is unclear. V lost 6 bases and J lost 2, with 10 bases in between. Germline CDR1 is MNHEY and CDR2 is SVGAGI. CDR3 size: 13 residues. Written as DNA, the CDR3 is TGTGCCAGCAGACCCACAGTCAACACTGAAGCTTTCTTT. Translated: CASRPTVNTEAFF.

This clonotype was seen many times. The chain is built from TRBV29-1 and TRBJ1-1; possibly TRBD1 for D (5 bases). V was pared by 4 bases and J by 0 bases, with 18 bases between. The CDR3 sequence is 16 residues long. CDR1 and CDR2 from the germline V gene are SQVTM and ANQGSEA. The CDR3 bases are TGCAGCGTTGGGGGGGAGTTTTTCCCTATGAACACTGAAGCTTTCTTT. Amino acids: CSVGGEFFPMNTEAFF.

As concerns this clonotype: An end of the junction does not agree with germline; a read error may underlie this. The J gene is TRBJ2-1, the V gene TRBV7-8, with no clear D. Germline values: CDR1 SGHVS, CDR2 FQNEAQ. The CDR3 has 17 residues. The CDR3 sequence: CASSRLIKSRQYIEQFF. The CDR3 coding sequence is TGTGCCAGCAGCCGCCTGATAAAGTCGCGTCAGTACATTGAGCAGTTCTTC.

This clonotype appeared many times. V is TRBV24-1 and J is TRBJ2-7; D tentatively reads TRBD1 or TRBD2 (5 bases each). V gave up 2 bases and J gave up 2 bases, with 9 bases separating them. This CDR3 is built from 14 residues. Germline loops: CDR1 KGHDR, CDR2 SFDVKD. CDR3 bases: TGTGCCACCAGTGATTGGGGGACCCCCTACGAGCAGTACTTC. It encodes CATSDWGTPYEQYF.

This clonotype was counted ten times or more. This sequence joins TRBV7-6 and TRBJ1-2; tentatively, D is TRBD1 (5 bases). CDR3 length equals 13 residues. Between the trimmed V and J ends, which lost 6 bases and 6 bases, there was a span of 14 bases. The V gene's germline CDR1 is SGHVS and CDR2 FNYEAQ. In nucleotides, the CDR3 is TGTGCCAGCAGTCCGGGGCAGGTCCATGGCTACACCTTC. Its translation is CASSPGQVHGYTF.

The CDR3 DNA is TGTGCCAGCAGCTGTCAACAAACAGATACGCAGTATTTT. Encoded protein: CASSCQQTDTQYF. V gene TRBV7-2 combines with J gene TRBJ2-3, with unresolved D. CDR3 length: 13 residues. V shed 4 bases and J shed 3 bases, with 8 bases lying between them. Germline assignment: CDR1 SGHTA and CDR2 FQGNSA.

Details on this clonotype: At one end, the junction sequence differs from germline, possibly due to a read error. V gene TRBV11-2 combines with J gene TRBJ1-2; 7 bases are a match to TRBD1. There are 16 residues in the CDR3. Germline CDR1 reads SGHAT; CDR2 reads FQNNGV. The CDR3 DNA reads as TGTGCCAGCAGCTCCTGGGACAGTGAAGATAACGATGGCTACACCTTC. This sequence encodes CASSSWDSEDNDGYTF.

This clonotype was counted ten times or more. In DNA form, the CDR3 reads TGTGCCAGCAGCTCTGGTGGGTCGGCCTATGGCTACACCTTC. Encoded protein: CASSSGGSAYGYTF. V gene TRBV27 combines with J gene TRBJ1-2; D uncertain. With 6 bases removed from V and 4 bases from J, the gap between germline ends came to 15 bases. CDR3 size: 14 residues. Germline CDR1 MNHEY, CDR2 SMNVEV (reference sequence).

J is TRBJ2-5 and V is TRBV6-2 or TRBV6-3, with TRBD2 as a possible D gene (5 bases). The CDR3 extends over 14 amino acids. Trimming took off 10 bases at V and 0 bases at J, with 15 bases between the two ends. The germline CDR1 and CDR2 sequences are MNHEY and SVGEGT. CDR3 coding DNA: TGTGCCACGAGGACTCGGGCGGACCAAGAGACCCAGTACTTC. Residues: CATRTRADQETQYF.

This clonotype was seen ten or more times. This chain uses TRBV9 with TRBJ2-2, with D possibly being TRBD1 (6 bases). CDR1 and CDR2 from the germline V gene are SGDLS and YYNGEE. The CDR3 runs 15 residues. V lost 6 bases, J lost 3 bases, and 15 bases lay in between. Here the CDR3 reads CASTPQGHYTGELFF. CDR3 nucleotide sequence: TGTGCCAGCACCCCCCAGGGACATTACACCGGGGAGCTGTTTTTT.